This T cell receptor beta chain was identified in a study of blood T cell repertoires in COVID-19. On the study more broadly: Italy, Spain and the United States were the sources of the convalescent and acute COVID-19 samples. T cells, B-cell-depleted T cells, or PBMCs provided the cDNA or gDNA that served as material.

The protocol was immunoSEQ multiplex PCR, while the TCRdb copy is restricted to in-frame clones and leaves out a portion. The table has approximately 150,000 clones, 75% to 90% seen once. Germline V lookup: CDR1 LNHDA, CDR2 SQIVND (reference sequence). The CDR3 contains 15 residues. J was trimmed by 8 bases and V by 8 bases; bases with no gene match: 11. Sequencing used peripheral blood. V usage is TRBV19 and J usage is TRBJ2-1; 11 nucleotides agree with TRBD2. The receptor comes from a woman aged 60-70 years with active or convalescent COVID-19. CDR3 bases: TGTGCCAGTCGACAGATAGCGGGGGGGGTCGATGAGCAGTTCTTC. Amino acid sequence: CASRQIAGGVDEQFF. The full variable domain, with the rest looked up from reference TRBV19 and TRBJ2-1, is DGGITQSPKYLFRKEGQNVTLSCEQNLNHDAMYWYRQDPGQGLRLIYYSQIVNDFQKGDIAEGYSVSREKKESFPLTVTSAQKNPTAFYLCASRQIAGGVDEQFFGPGTRLTVL.